A single sample gave rise to the 17 T cell receptor beta chains below, sequenced in a study of OX40 agonist ivuxolimab in advanced cancers. The repertoire was sequenced with immunoSEQ multiplex PCR; TCRdb's copy has only in-frame clones and lacks some. The table has tens of thousands of clones, 87% seen once; the top ten hold about 0.34%. The sample was CD4+ or CD8+ T cells sorted from blood, taken in a trial of the OX40 agonist ivuxolimab. The receptors derive from an adult with an advanced solid tumor such as melanoma, head and neck, liver or kidney cancer.

The genes are TRBV10-3 and TRBJ2-7; D possibly corresponds to TRBD1 (6 bases). V was clipped by 10 bases and J by 4 bases, with 14 bases between them. Germline CDR1 is ENHRY and CDR2 is SYGVKD. CDR3 length: 12 amino acids. The CDR3 region is CATKGGWYEQYF. DNA of the CDR3: TGTGCCACAAAAGGGGGTTGGTACGAGCAGTACTTC.

V and J are TRBV6-6 and TRBJ2-2; tentatively, D is TRBD1 or TRBD2 (5 bases each). V was clipped by 7 bases and J by 3 bases, with 12 bases between them. This CDR3 is built from 14 residues. CDR1 and CDR2 from the germline V gene are MNHNY and SVGAGI (reference sequence). CDR3 in DNA: TGTGCCAGCACCCTTCAGGGAGACACCGGGGAGCTGTTTTTT. Its protein product is CASTLQGDTGELFF.

This chain links TRBV6-5 with TRBJ2-4; D remains unclear. This CDR3 is built from 16 residues. V lost 2 bases, J lost 5 bases, and 16 bases lay in between. In germline, CDR1 is MNHEY, CDR2 SVGAGI. The CDR3 sequence: CASSYQAVGPQNIQYF. CDR3 nucleotides: TGTGCCAGCAGTTACCAGGCAGTTGGCCCCCAAAACATTCAGTACTTC.

This chain links TRBV2 with TRBJ2-3; TRBD2 matches 9 bases. Germline V gene sequence: CDR1 SNHLY, CDR2 FYNNEI. V lost 6 bases and J lost 3; bases outside the gene matches: 10. The CDR3 sequence is 16 residues long. Here the CDR3 DNA reads TGTGCCAGCAGACAGCGGGGGGAAGCCCCAACAGATACGCAGTATTTT. This sequence encodes CASRQRGEAPTDTQYF.

The CDR3 coding sequence is TGTGCCAGCAGTATCCTCCTAACAGGGGGCGGGCGTCAGCCCCAGCATTTT. It codes for CASSILLTGGGRQPQHF. The rearrangement joins TRBV27 to TRBJ1-5, with 9 bases lining up with TRBD1. This CDR3 comprises 17 residues. Germline V gene data show CDR1 as MNHEY and CDR2 as SMNVEV (reference sequence). Trimming cost V 5 bases and J 6 bases; bases outside gene matches: 14.

The genes are TRBV19 and TRBJ1-5; 9 positions match TRBD1. With V trimmed by 7 bases and J by 7 bases, 8 bases remained unmatched. CDR3 length: 14 amino acids. The germline V gene has CDR1 LNHDA and CDR2 SQIVND (reference sequence). CDR3 DNA sequence: TGTGCCAGTAACGTACAGGGGGCTCAGCAGCCCCAGCATTTT. Amino acids: CASNVQGAQQPQHF.

This clone occurred once. The chain recombines TRBV6-5 with TRBJ1-3; 8 bases align to TRBD1. V dropped 6 bases and J dropped 0; count of bases not matched to a gene: 4. CDR3 size: 15 residues. CDR1 and CDR2 (germline): MNHEY, SVGAGI. The CDR3 sequence is CASRQGVSSGNTIYF. In DNA, the CDR3 is TGTGCCAGCAGACAGGGGGTGAGCTCTGGAAACACCATATATTTT.

The genes are TRBV4-3 and TRBJ2-2; perhaps TRBD1 as D (5 bases). Trimming took off 1 base at V and 1 base at J, with 7 bases between the two ends. Germline V gives CDR1 LGHNA, CDR2 YSLEER. This CDR3 comprises 15 residues. CDR3 loop: CASSQGGRNTGELFF. The DNA for the CDR3 is TGCGCCAGCAGCCAAGGGGGCCGGAACACCGGGGAGCTGTTTTTT.

The chain couples TRBV9 to TRBJ1-3; D gene uncertain. The CDR3 loop spans 15 amino acids. Per germline, CDR1 SGDLS and CDR2 YYNGEE. Trimming left V 0 bases short and J 2 bases short, with 9 bases between. CDR3 DNA sequence: TGTGCCAGCAGCGTAGTCGACCGGGCTGGAAACACCATATATTTT. It yields the protein CASSVVDRAGNTIYF.

The gene calls are TRBV2 and TRBJ1-3; 9 positions agree with TRBD1. The germline CDR1 and CDR2 sequences are SNHLY and FYNNEI. The V and J ends lost 4 bases and 4 bases, in that order; junction bases with no gene match: 2. The CDR3 spans 14 residues. The CDR3 protein is CASSGGTGGNTIYF. CDR3 DNA sequence: TGTGCCAGCAGTGGTGGGACAGGGGGAAACACCATATATTTT.

The V gene is TRBV2, the J gene TRBJ1-5; D is possibly TRBD1 (5 bases). With 3 bases removed from V and 0 bases from J, the gap between germline ends came to 21 bases. Germline CDR1 reads SNHLY; CDR2 reads FYNNEI. The CDR3 is 19 residues long. CDR3 amino acids: CASSDGTQVGDDSNQPQHF. For the CDR3, the DNA is TGTGCCAGCAGTGATGGGACCCAAGTAGGGGATGATAGCAATCAGCCCCAGCATTTT.

This chain connects TRBV19 to TRBJ1-5; D possibly corresponds to TRBD1 (6 bases). With 1 base removed from V and 7 bases from J, the gap between germline ends came to 11 bases. The CDR3 contains 14 residues. Germline CDR1 is LNHDA and CDR2 is SQIVND (reference sequence). The CDR3 loop is CASSIVAGEQPQHF. Written as DNA, the CDR3 is TGTGCCAGTAGTATAGTGGCAGGGGAACAGCCCCAGCATTTT.

The rearrangement links TRBV6-1 to TRBJ2-1; D call uncertain. V was trimmed by 4 bases and J by 6 bases, leaving 19 bases between them. The CDR3 length is 16 residues. Germline V lookup: CDR1 MNHNS, CDR2 SASEGT. Here the CDR3 DNA reads TGTGCCAGCAGTGGAGACCTGTTTCTCTTTGGCAATGAGCAGTTCTTC. Amino acids: CASSGDLFLFGNEQFF.

The rearrangement joins TRBV2 to TRBJ2-1; D is unresolved. The CDR3 sequence is 13 residues long. V was cut by 3 bases and J by 3 bases, with 6 bases left in between. The germline V gene has CDR1 SNHLY and CDR2 FYNNEI. As DNA, the CDR3 is TGTGCCAGCAGTGATGGTCGCTACAATGAGCAGTTCTTC. Translated: CASSDGRYNEQFF.

The chain links TRBV30 to TRBJ1-5; maybe TRBD1 (5 bases). Trimming removed 3 bases from V and 2 bases from J, with 14 bases in between. Germline-derived CDR1 and CDR2 are GTSNPN and SVGIG (reference sequence). CDR3 length: 15 residues. The CDR3 DNA is TGTGCCTGGAGCCCGGGGGGGGTGGGCAATCAGCCCCAGCATTTT. It is translated as CAWSPGGVGNQPQHF.

The rearrangement links TRBV25-1 to TRBJ2-1, with 11 nucleotides matching TRBD2. This CDR3 has 15 amino acids. The germline CDR1 and CDR2 sequences are MGHDK and SYGVNS. Germline trimming cut 8 bases from V and 2 bases from J; bases unmatched to any gene: 5. This chain's CDR3 is CASLNSGGAYNEQFF. The CDR3 DNA is TGTGCCAGCCTAAATAGCGGGGGGGCCTACAATGAGCAGTTCTTC. The full variable domain, in which reference TRBV25-1 and TRBJ2-1 provide the parts outside the CDR3, is EADIYQTPRYLVIGTGKKITLECSQTMGHDKMYWYQQDPGMELHLIHYSYGVNSTEKGDLSSESTVSRIRTEHFPLTLESARPSHTSQYLCASLNSGGAYNEQFFGPGTRLTVL.

Note on this clone: This sample includes further DNA sequences coding for the same CDR3. This sequence joins TRBV6-6 and TRBJ2-7; 11 nucleotides match TRBD1. The germline V gene has CDR1 MNHNY and CDR2 SVGAGI (reference sequence). The CDR3 is 14 residues long. The ends lost 6 bases at V and 4 bases at J; junction bases unmatched: 5. The CDR3 sequence: CASSPGQGAYEQYF. The DNA of the CDR3 is TGTGCCAGCAGCCCTGGACAGGGGGCTTACGAGCAGTACTTC.